A single sample gave rise to the 27 T cell receptor beta chains below, sequenced in a study of human T cells and chemical hapten exposure. TCRdb reprocessed the RACE reads with MiXCR, giving one entry per CDR3 protein. This table holds tens of thousands of distinct CDR3 sequences, over 9.5% found once. Time point meaning: patch test 1, 2 weeks after DPC sensitization. Treatment here: therapeutic diphenylcyclopropenone sensitization with weekly scalp DPC. This specimen was whole blood, taken in connection with sensitization to the hapten diphenylcyclopropenone (DPC). These receptor sequences come from an older woman with alopecia areata. Some clones in this sample may be carry-over from other donors' samples.

The chain recombines TRBV5-1 with TRBJ2-5; 8 bases map to TRBD2. V dropped 2 bases and J dropped 4; count of bases not matched to a gene: 7. The CDR3 totals 15 residues. Looked up from germline, CDR1 is SGHRS and CDR2 is YFSETQ. CDR3 coding DNA: TGCGCCAGCAGCTTTCCCGGGGGGGAAGCAGAGACCCAGTACTTC. Translating it yields CASSFPGGEAETQYF.

The table lists this clonotype with many counts. DNA of the CDR3: TGTGCCAGCAGTTTCATGAATGAGCAGTTCTTC. It yields the protein CASSFMNEQFF. The rearrangement uses TRBV12-3 or TRBV12-4 and TRBJ2-1; D not certain. CDR3 length: 11 residues. Trimming stripped 3 bases from V and 7 bases from J, with 4 bases between.

This clonotype was seen ten or more times. The chain carries TRBV11-2 and TRBJ2-1, with no clear D. The V end lost 1 base, the J end lost 6 bases, and 13 bases lay between the germline ends. The CDR3 contains 15 residues. Germline V gives CDR1 SGHAT, CDR2 FQNNGV. CDR3 residues: CASSLGLIPGNEQFF. CDR3 nucleotides: TGTGCCAGCAGCTTAGGGCTAATTCCAGGCAATGAGCAGTTCTTC.

This clonotype has at least ten counts. For the CDR3, the DNA is TGCGCCAGCAGTGCACCGGGACAGGGACACTATGGCTACACCTTC. Protein sequence: CASSAPGQGHYGYTF. The chain links TRBV10-2 to TRBJ1-2; TRBD1 matches 9 bases. Per the germline V gene, CDR1 is WSHSY and CDR2 is SAAADI. CDR3 length: 15 amino acids. The V and J ends lost 4 bases and 3 bases, in that order; junction bases with no gene match: 6.

This clonotype was picked up many times. The J gene is TRBJ1-1, the V gene TRBV11-2; D call uncertain. The V end was cut by 3 bases, the J end by 3 bases, with 8 bases between. CDR3 length: 13 amino acids. Germline V gives CDR1 SGHAT, CDR2 FQNNGV. CDR3 sequence reads: CASSLAAYTEAFF. Here the CDR3 DNA reads TGTGCCAGCAGCTTGGCGGCCTACACTGAAGCTTTCTTT.

V and J are TRBV29-1 and TRBJ2-5; D perhaps matches TRBD1 (6 bases). CDR3 size: 13 residues. V was pared by 8 bases and J by 4 bases, with 17 bases between. The germline V gene has CDR1 SQVTM and CDR2 ANQGSEA. The CDR3 loop is CSTRRGSTETQYF. In DNA, the CDR3 is TGCAGCACCCGCAGGGGTTCTACAGAGACCCAGTACTTC.

This clonotype came up a few times. This chain connects TRBV6-5 to TRBJ2-7, with D uncertain. The ends were cut back, 5 bases at V and 2 bases at J, with 10 bases in the middle. Germline loops: CDR1 MNHEY, CDR2 SVGAGI. The CDR3 has 13 amino acids. CDR3 residues: CASSVGPTYEQYF. DNA for the CDR3: TGTGCCAGCAGTGTCGGACCTACCTACGAGCAGTACTTC.

This clonotype came up a few times. V is TRBV4-2 and J is TRBJ2-7; D unresolved. From germline, CDR1 is LGHNA and CDR2 YNFKEQ. Trimming pared 4 bases from V and 5 bases from J, leaving 9 bases between. The CDR3 contains 12 residues. The CDR3 reads CASSLPGNEQYF. DNA of the CDR3: TGTGCCAGCAGCCTTCCCGGTAACGAGCAGTACTTC.

The chain uses TRBV20-1 and TRBJ1-3; D is unclear. Germline CDR1 DFQATT, CDR2 SNEGSKA (reference sequence). V dropped 6 bases and J dropped 4 bases, with 13 bases sitting between them. This CDR3 contains 13 residues. Here the CDR3 DNA reads TGCAGTGCCCACCGTGGTCAAGGAAACACCATATATTTT. It codes for CSAHRGQGNTIYF.

This clonotype was counted many times. The V gene is TRBV7-9, the J gene TRBJ2-7, with 8 nucleotides matching TRBD2. This CDR3 has 15 amino acids. CDR1 and CDR2 (germline): SEHNR, FQNEAQ (reference sequence). J was trimmed by 6 bases and V by 3 bases; bases with no gene match: 10. The CDR3 DNA reads as TGTGCCAGCAGCTTCCGCGGGACTAGGGTTTCCGAGCAGTACTTC. This codes for CASSFRGTRVSEQYF.

The table lists this clonotype with a few counts. The chain couples TRBV10-3 to TRBJ1-5; D is possibly TRBD1 (6 bases). CDR1 and CDR2 (germline): ENHRY, SYGVKD. The V end was cut by 4 bases, the J end by 4 bases, with 8 bases between. This CDR3 has 13 amino acids. CDR3 nucleotides: TGTGCCATCAGTGCAGGGGAAAATCAGCCCCAGCATTTT. Its protein is CAISAGENQPQHF.

Concerning this clonotype itself: Its ends do not fully match the called genes, so a read error is possible. The chain uses TRBV18 and TRBJ1-5; D might be TRBD1 (6 bases). The CDR3 is 15 amino acids. Looked up from germline, CDR1 is KGHSH and CDR2 is LQKENI. Here the CDR3 reads CASSPRQDTNQPQHF. The DNA for the CDR3 is TGTGCCAGCTCCCCACGACAGGATACCAATCAGCCCCAGCATTTT.

The chain links TRBV30 to TRBJ1-2; D gene ambiguous. Germline CDR1 is GTSNPN and CDR2 is SVGIG (reference sequence). V dropped 4 bases and J dropped 4 bases, with 10 bases sitting between them. The CDR3 sequence is 12 residues long. CDR3 protein: CAWMAVGYGYTF. CDR3 sequence (DNA): TGTGCCTGGATGGCAGTTGGCTATGGCTACACCTTC.

This clonotype was detected many times. This chain links TRBV20-1 with TRBJ1-2, with D perhaps matching TRBD1 (5 bases). CDR3 length: 12 amino acids. Trimming took off 1 base at V and 5 bases at J, with 8 bases between the two ends. Germline loops: CDR1 DFQATT, CDR2 SNEGSKA (reference sequence). The CDR3 is CSARVGTYGYTF. CDR3 nucleotide sequence: TGCAGTGCTAGAGTGGGGACTTATGGCTACACCTTC.

This clonotype was detected a few times. The CDR3 loop reads CASSTTGENTEAFF. DNA of the CDR3: TGTGCCAGCAGCACGACAGGGGAGAACACTGAAGCTTTCTTT. V is TRBV9 and J is TRBJ1-1, with TRBD1 matching over 8 bases. Germline CDR1 and CDR2: SGDLS and YYNGEE. V gave up 4 bases and J gave up 1 base; unmatched junction bases: 3. The CDR3 consists of 14 residues.

This clonotype was recorded at least ten times. The chain is built from TRBV7-9 and TRBJ1-5; TRBD1 might be the D (6 bases). V was clipped by 4 bases and J by 5 bases, with 9 bases between them. Germline CDR1 reads SEHNR; CDR2 reads FQNEAQ (reference sequence). The CDR3 covers 13 residues. As DNA, the CDR3 is TGTGCCAGCAGCTGGGGGCCCTATCAGCCCCAGCATTTT. Residues: CASSWGPYQPQHF.

At least ten counts were recorded for this clonotype. This chain connects TRBV20-1 to TRBJ1-2; D is possibly TRBD1 (5 bases). The V gene's germline CDR1 is DFQATT and CDR2 SNEGSKA (reference sequence). CDR3 size: 11 residues. The CDR3 DNA follows: TGCACCCTGGGGGTATACTATGGCTACACCTTC. This encodes CTLGVYYGYTF.

The chain recombines TRBV19 with TRBJ1-2, with a possible D match to TRBD1 (5 bases). In germline, CDR1 is LNHDA, CDR2 SQIVND (reference sequence). The CDR3 is 14 amino acids. V lost 8 bases, J lost 7 bases, and 20 bases lay in between. CDR3 coding DNA: TGTGCCAGTTATCAGTGGGGCGAGACTGTTGGCTACACCTTC. It yields the protein CASYQWGETVGYTF.

The rearrangement uses TRBV7-2 and TRBJ1-2; 8 bases line up with TRBD1. CDR3 length: 14 amino acids. Germline V gene data show CDR1 as SGHTA and CDR2 as FQGNSA. Germline trimming cut 3 bases from V and 4 bases from J; bases unmatched to any gene: 4. The CDR3 is CASSFTGGGYGYTF. CDR3 coding DNA: TGTGCCAGCAGCTTTACAGGGGGAGGCTATGGCTACACCTTC.

The chain uses TRBV6-5 and TRBJ2-3; 8 bases line up with TRBD2. V dropped 2 bases and J dropped 5; count of bases not matched to a gene: 3. There are 14 residues in the CDR3. Germline CDR1 and CDR2: MNHEY and SVGAGI. In nucleotides, the CDR3 is TGTGCCAGCAGTTACACTAGCGGTGGAGATACGCAGTATTTT. Its protein is CASSYTSGGDTQYF.

This clonotype was recorded a few times. This chain connects TRBV30 to TRBJ1-3, with unresolved D. Looked up from germline, CDR1 is GTSNPN and CDR2 is SVGIG (reference sequence). Trimming left V 3 bases short and J 4 bases short, with 7 bases between. This CDR3 comprises 12 residues. CDR3 loop: CAWREKGNTIYF. Here the CDR3 DNA reads TGTGCCTGGAGGGAGAAAGGAAACACCATATATTTT.

The chain carries TRBV3-1 and TRBJ1-1; D remains unclear. Germline V gives CDR1 LGHDT, CDR2 YNNKEL (reference sequence). V was pared by 2 bases and J by 7 bases, with 8 bases between. The CDR3 runs to 12 residues. The CDR3 loop is CASSQRTHEAFF. DNA of the CDR3: TGTGCCAGCAGCCAACGAACCCATGAAGCTTTCTTT.

This clonotype occurred many times. The V gene is TRBV2, the J gene TRBJ2-2; D might be TRBD2 (6 bases). V was clipped by 6 bases and J by 5 bases, with 16 bases between them. Germline V gene data show CDR1 as SNHLY and CDR2 as FYNNEI. The CDR3 has 15 amino acids. In DNA form, the CDR3 reads TGTGCCAGCAGCGCGCGGGGCCCCAAAACCGGGGAGCTGTTTTTT. This translates into CASSARGPKTGELFF.

This clonotype was detected many times. The rearrangement links TRBV6-2 or TRBV6-3 to TRBJ2-3, with TRBD2 as a possible D gene (5 bases). With 8 bases removed from V and 10 bases from J, the gap between germline ends came to 16 bases. The germline CDR1 and CDR2 sequences are MNHEY and SVGEGT. The CDR3 is 12 residues long. This chain's CDR3 is CASRDLLSAQYF. For the CDR3, the DNA is TGTGCCAGCCGGGATCTTCTTAGTGCGCAGTATTTT.

The chain is built from TRBV12-3 or TRBV12-4 and TRBJ2-1, with D hard to call. The V gene lost 6 bases and the J gene lost 10 bases, with 7 bases spanning the gap. The CDR3 length is 10 residues. The CDR3 loop is CASSRVEQFF. For the CDR3, the DNA is TGTGCCAGCAGCCGGGTAGAGCAGTTCTTC.

In this sample, this clonotype turned up a few times. This rearrangement joins TRBV4-1 to TRBJ2-3, with 8 bases identical to TRBD2. CDR1 MGHRA and CDR2 YSYEKL come from the germline V gene. V lost 0 bases to trimming and J lost 6 bases; unmatched junction nucleotides: 8. CDR3 size: 16 residues. This CDR3 is CASSQDLGLATDTQYF. The CDR3 DNA reads as TGCGCCAGCAGCCAAGATCTCGGACTAGCAACCGATACGCAGTATTTT.

This clonotype occurred many times. This rearrangement joins TRBV4-1 to TRBJ1-5, with 7 bases lining up with TRBD1. With V trimmed by 1 base and J by 5 bases, 8 bases remained unmatched. Germline CDR1 MGHRA, CDR2 YSYEKL. This CDR3 is built from 16 residues. This CDR3 is CASSQGVRGGHQPQHF. CDR3 coding DNA: TGCGCCAGCAGCCAAGGGGTAAGAGGGGGCCATCAGCCCCAGCATTTT.